The following is a TCR beta chain sequence with its context. This entry belongs to a study of T cell changes during pregnancy in multiple sclerosis. This CDR3 is 13 amino acids long. Germline lookup yields CDR1 GTSNPN and CDR2 SVGIG (reference sequence). Trimming took off 5 bases at V and 8 bases at J, with 13 bases between the two ends. This table comes from immunoSEQ multiplex PCR, and its TCRdb copy is limited to in-frame clones, with some not included. The sample has over 70,000 clones, around 93% seen once. This receptor was taken from a female donor in good health, enrolled as a control in a pregnancy study. The material was peripheral blood, obtained in the first trimester of pregnancy. The chain links TRBV30 to TRBJ1-6; D is uncertain. This CDR3 reads CAWGPRVDSPLHF. CDR3 sequence (DNA): TGTGCCTGGGGCCCGAGGGTGGATTCACCCCTCCACTTT.